Following are 32 T cell receptor beta chains from one sample sequenced in a study of regulatory T cells in long-lasting Graves disease. Combining iRepertoire HTBI primers with Arm-PCR of CDR3 regions, the authors built TCR beta libraries. TCRdb analysed the multiplex PCR reads with MiXCR anew, one entry per CDR3 protein. The sample includes about 540,000 distinct CDR3 sequences, about 13% of them seen just once. Time point indicated: newly diagnosed GD, antithyroid drugs for less than 3 months. Researchers made the TCR library from RNA that was extracted from PBMCs. The sample was also linked to a second study, of T cells in Graves' hyperthyroidism and ophthalmopathy.

This material consisted of peripheral blood mononuclear cells (PBMCs), taken at new diagnosis, from a patient treated with antithyroid drugs. All receptors derive from a man aged 30 to 45 with Graves disease.

This clonotype was picked up many times. J is TRBJ2-7 and V is TRBV11-2; possibly TRBD1 for D (6 bases). The CDR3 is 16 residues long. From germline, CDR1 is SGHAT and CDR2 FQNNGV. Trimming cost V 1 base and J 6 bases, with 19 bases left between them. The DNA for the CDR3 is TGTGCCAGCAGCTTAGGGATCAGGGCCCGAGGGGGCGAGCAGTACTTC. Its protein product is CASSLGIRARGGEQYF.

This clonotype was counted a few times. The J gene is TRBJ1-1, the V gene TRBV24-1; maybe TRBD1 (5 bases). This CDR3 is built from 17 residues. V shed 0 bases and J shed 5 bases, with 18 bases lying between them. Germline CDR1 and CDR2: KGHDR and SFDVKD. As DNA, the CDR3 is TGTGCCACCAGTGATTTGTTATGTCAGGGCAGTCGGACTGAAGCTTTCTTT. Translated: CATSDLLCQGSRTEAFF.

About this clonotype itself: A single base separates this from a much larger clone, so it may be a read error. The CDR3 coding sequence is TGTGCCGTCAGTGGGTACGAGCAGTACTTC. Translating it yields CAVSGYEQYF. This chain uses TRBV10-3 with TRBJ2-7; D is unresolved. The length of the CDR3 is 10 residues. CDR1 and CDR2 from the germline V gene are ENHRY and SYGVKD.

In its sample, this clonotype was seen a few times. The gene calls are TRBV6-1 and TRBJ2-6; TRBD1 is a possible D gene (5 bases). The germline CDR1 and CDR2 sequences are MNHNS and SASEGT. The CDR3 is 14 amino acids. V lost 10 bases and J lost 4, with 14 bases in between. The CDR3 DNA sequence: TGTGCCACACAAGGGGCAGTGGGGGCCAACGTCCTGACTTTC. Translating gives CATQGAVGANVLTF.

There are many counts of this clonotype. This rearrangement joins TRBV2 to TRBJ2-5; D is perhaps TRBD1 or TRBD2 (6 bases each). The CDR3 contains 12 residues. The germline V gene has CDR1 SNHLY and CDR2 FYNNEI. The ends were cut back, 5 bases at V and 4 bases at J, with 8 bases in the middle. The CDR3 sequence is CASSKGGETQYF. Written as DNA, the CDR3 is TGTGCCAGCAGTAAGGGGGGAGAGACCCAGTACTTC.

Details on this clonotype: A far bigger clonotype differs at one base, so this is likely a read error. The chain employs TRBV12-3 or TRBV12-4 and TRBJ1-1; possible D gene TRBD1, 6 bases. The DNA end favors TRBJ1-6, so the J call may be wrong. This CDR3 spans 16 amino acids. The CDR3 loop reads CASSSGQSPYNSPLHF. The CDR3, as DNA: TGTGCCAGCAGTTCAGGACAGAGCCCCTATAATTCACCCCTCCACTTT.

This clonotype was observed a few times. V usage is TRBV3-1 and J usage is TRBJ2-4, with D maybe TRBD1 (7 bases). Deletions cut 4 bases from V and 10 bases from J, with 11 bases between. The CDR3 covers 12 residues. Germline V CDR1 and CDR2: LGHDT, YNNKEL (reference sequence). The CDR3 DNA sequence: TGTGCCAGCAGCCCACAGGGGACTATTCAGTACTTC. Protein product: CASSPQGTIQYF. The whole variable domain, remainder taken from reference TRBV3-1 and TRBJ2-4, is DTAVSQTPKYLVTQMGNDKSIKCEQNLGHDTMYWYKQDSKKFLKIMFSYNNKELIINETVPNRFSPKSPDKAHLNLHINSLELGDSAVYFCASSPQGTIQYFGAGTRLSVL.

This clonotype was counted between two and nine times. The rearrangement joins TRBV4-1 to TRBJ2-1; D may be TRBD2 (7 bases). Germline loops: CDR1 MGHRA, CDR2 YSYEKL. This CDR3 is 17 amino acids long. V was pared by 7 bases and J by 10 bases, with 29 bases between. The CDR3 bases are TGCGCCAGCATGATGTCGAATTCGAGGGAGGGGGTTGTAGAGCAGTTCTTC. Translating gives CASMMSNSREGVVEQFF.

This clonotype occurred a few times. This chain's CDR3 is CASSMGGLGAEQETQYF. DNA for the CDR3: TGTGCCAGTAGTATGGGGGGGCTGGGAGCTGAACAAGAGACCCAGTACTTC. This rearrangement joins TRBV19 to TRBJ2-5; maybe TRBD2 (7 bases). V was shortened by 3 bases and J by 2 bases, with 19 bases between the two germline ends. This CDR3 is 17 amino acids long. In germline, CDR1 is LNHDA, CDR2 SQIVND (reference sequence).

Ten or more counts support this clonotype. The chain uses TRBV5-1 and TRBJ2-1; 10 bases align to TRBD2. Germline values: CDR1 SGHRS, CDR2 YFSETQ. The CDR3 totals 15 residues. Germline trimming cut 0 bases from V and 11 bases from J; bases unmatched to any gene: 8. The CDR3 here is CASSLAPGTSVKQFF. The CDR3, as DNA: TGCGCCAGCAGCTTGGCCCCCGGGACTAGCGTCAAGCAGTTCTTC.

This clonotype occurred many times. The V and J genes are TRBV10-3 and TRBJ2-5; D is undetermined. V was cut by 6 bases and J by 5 bases, with 10 bases left in between. The CDR3 extends over 12 amino acids. Germline V CDR1 and CDR2: ENHRY, SYGVKD. The CDR3 DNA is TGTGCCATCAGCCCCGACGACGAGACCCAGTACTTC. Protein: CAISPDDETQYF.

This clonotype was seen ten or more times. The gene calls are TRBV4-1 and TRBJ2-2; 7 bases map to TRBD1. The germline V gene encodes CDR1 MGHRA and CDR2 YSYEKL. This CDR3 has 15 amino acids. V gave up 2 bases and J gave up 1 base; unmatched junction bases: 1. CDR3: CASSQRGQNTGELFF. CDR3 nucleotides: TGCGCCAGCAGCCAAAGGGGGCAGAACACCGGGGAGCTGTTTTTT.

A few counts support this clonotype. This chain links TRBV27 with TRBJ2-7, with TRBD2 matching 14 bases. Germline V gives CDR1 MNHEY, CDR2 SMNVEV (reference sequence). This CDR3 comprises 16 residues. V gave up 8 bases and J gave up 2 bases; unmatched junction bases: 8. The CDR3 nucleotides read TGTGCCAGCCAGGGACTAGCGGGAGCCAACACCTACGAGCAGTACTTC. It codes for CASQGLAGANTYEQYF.

As concerns this clonotype: The junction shows a germline mismatch at one end, possibly a read error. The chain recombines TRBV27 with TRBJ2-1; D assignment may be TRBD1 or TRBD2 (5 bases each). The CDR3 is 12 residues long. Germline assignment: CDR1 MNHEY and CDR2 SMNVEV (reference sequence). For the CDR3, the DNA is TGTGCCAGCGCGATAAAAGCCGGGACCGAAAACTTC. Translating it yields CASAIKAGTENF.

Only a few counts were recorded for this clonotype. This chain links TRBV6-2 or TRBV6-3 with TRBJ2-4, with TRBD1 as a possible D gene (5 bases). V lost 4 bases, J lost 0 bases, and 13 bases lay in between. CDR1 and CDR2 (germline): MNHEY, SVGEGT. This CDR3 has 16 amino acids. This CDR3 is CASSSQGALAKNIQYF. CDR3 coding DNA: TGTGCCAGCAGTTCTCAAGGGGCTCTAGCCAAAAACATTCAGTACTTC.

This clonotype was counted at least ten times. The rearrangement uses TRBV5-1 and TRBJ1-4; D possibly corresponds to TRBD1 (6 bases). Between the trimmed V and J ends, which lost 4 bases and 7 bases, there was a span of 14 bases. This CDR3 spans 14 amino acids. The germline V gene encodes CDR1 SGHRS and CDR2 YFSETQ. Here the CDR3 reads CASSTGGAGEKLFF. In DNA form, the CDR3 reads TGCGCCAGCAGCACGGGGGGGGCCGGTGAAAAACTGTTTTTT.

Concerning this clonotype: A far larger clone lies a single base away; this is likely a read error. CDR3 protein: CASSDEGVMILKQPRHF. CDR3 nucleotide sequence: TGTGCCAGCAGTGACGAGGGGGTGATGATCCTTAAGCAGCCCCGGCATTTT. The V gene is TRBV7-9, the J gene TRBJ1-5; a possible D gene is TRBD1 (6 bases). Germline CDR1 SEHNR, CDR2 FQNEAQ (reference sequence). The CDR3 extends over 17 amino acids.

This clonotype was observed many times. The rearrangement uses TRBV12-3 or TRBV12-4 and TRBJ2-7; 8 bases agree with TRBD1. This CDR3 comprises 14 residues. The J segment lost 6 bases and the V segment lost 6 bases, leaving 10 bases of the junction unmatched. The CDR3 loop is CASSGPRGRGEQYF. CDR3 sequence (DNA): TGTGCCAGCAGCGGACCCAGGGGGCGCGGCGAGCAGTACTTC.

This clonotype was recorded many times. CDR3 bases: TGTGCCACCAGTGACCAAACTAGCGGGAGACGAGATACGCAGTATTTT. This codes for CATSDQTSGRRDTQYF. The chain recombines TRBV24-1 with TRBJ2-3; 11 bases are shared with TRBD2. This CDR3 comprises 16 residues. Germline CDR1 and CDR2: KGHDR and SFDVKD. With 4 bases clipped from V and 5 bases from J, the junction kept 7 bases outside the gene matches.

This clonotype was counted many times. The V call is TRBV10-1, the J call TRBJ2-1, with D possibly called TRBD1 or TRBD2 (5 bases each). The CDR3 is 15 amino acids. Trimming took off 6 bases at V and 5 bases at J, with 17 bases between the two ends. Germline CDR1 reads WNHNN; CDR2 reads SYGVQD (reference sequence). The CDR3 is CASSGSGTADNEQFF. As DNA, the CDR3 is TGCGCCAGCAGCGGGTCCGGGACCGCTGACAATGAGCAGTTCTTC.

V is TRBV5-1 and J is TRBJ1-5, with a weak D call TRBD1 (6 bases). Germline assignment: CDR1 SGHRS and CDR2 YFSETQ. The germline V and J ends were trimmed by 5 bases and 4 bases, with 10 bases remaining between them. The length of the CDR3 is 13 residues. Here the CDR3 DNA reads TGCGCCAGCAGGGGGGCGGAAAATCAGCCCCAGCATTTT. Translating it yields CASRGAENQPQHF.

This clonotype was counted at least ten times. The V and J genes are TRBV28 and TRBJ2-5; TRBD2 matches at 8 bases. Per germline, CDR1 MDHEN and CDR2 SYDVKM. The length of the CDR3 is 13 residues. V lost 6 bases to trimming and J lost 3 bases; unmatched junction nucleotides: 3. This chain's CDR3 is CASRAAGEETQYF. CDR3 bases: TGTGCCAGCAGGGCAGCGGGAGAAGAGACCCAGTACTTC.

This clonotype was counted at least ten times. The chain employs TRBV6-2 or TRBV6-3 and TRBJ1-1, with D tentatively TRBD1 (6 bases). The CDR3 is 16 residues long. V was clipped by 0 bases and J by 4 bases, with 15 bases between them. CDR1 and CDR2 from the germline V gene are MNHEY and SVGEGT. The CDR3 reads CASSYSKEGGGTEAFF. The CDR3 nucleotides are TGTGCCAGCAGTTACTCGAAGGAGGGGGGAGGCACTGAAGCTTTCTTT.

The V gene is TRBV9, the J gene TRBJ2-5; TRBD2 is a possible D gene (5 bases). Germline CDR1 is SGDLS and CDR2 is YYNGEE. This CDR3 comprises 15 residues. The germline V and J ends were trimmed by 3 bases and 4 bases, with 16 bases remaining between them. CDR3 region: CASSGRRGERETQYF. In nucleotides, the CDR3 is TGTGCCAGCAGCGGCAGACGGGGAGAGCGAGAGACCCAGTACTTC.

This clonotype was found once. V usage is TRBV20-1 and J usage is TRBJ1-1; D is perhaps TRBD1 (5 bases). Germline V CDR1 and CDR2: DFQATT, SNEGSKA (reference sequence). This CDR3 has 16 residues. V was trimmed by 6 bases and J by 3 bases, leaving 23 bases between them. The CDR3 DNA sequence: TGCAGTGCGATTGGGGGGGGTAGGGTTAAGGACACTGAAGCTTTCTTT. This translates into CSAIGGGRVKDTEAFF.

This clonotype was picked up one time. A far larger clone differs by one base, so this is likely a read error. This rearrangement joins TRBV5-5 to TRBJ2-7, with D maybe TRBD2 (6 bases). The CDR3 totals 13 residues. Germline-derived CDR1 and CDR2 are SGHKS and YYEKEE (reference sequence). The CDR3 protein is CASSFRGTYKQYF. The CDR3 nucleotides are TGTGCCAGCAGCTTCCGGGGGACCTACAAGCAGTACTTC.

The sample holds many counts of this clonotype. This sequence joins TRBV2 and TRBJ2-7; D remains ambiguous. Looked up from germline, CDR1 is SNHLY and CDR2 is FYNNEI. The germline V and J ends were trimmed by 6 bases and 7 bases, with 13 bases remaining between them. The CDR3 consists of 12 residues. CDR3 loop: CASSQTKGEQYF. In DNA, the CDR3 is TGTGCCAGCAGCCAAACCAAAGGAGAGCAGTACTTC.

The sample holds many counts of this clonotype. One end of the junction varies from germline; a read error may be responsible. The DNA for the CDR3 is TGCGCCAGCAGCCCCGGCAGGTCCTACGAGCAGTACTTC. Translating it yields CASSPGRSYEQYF. This rearrangement joins TRBV18 to TRBJ2-7; D not resolved. This CDR3 is built from 13 residues. Per the germline V gene, CDR1 is KGHSH and CDR2 is LQKENI. Full variable domain (outside the CDR3, taken from reference TRBV18 and TRBJ2-7): NAGVMQNPRHLVRRRGQEARLRCSPMKGHSHVYWYRQLPEEGLKFMVYLQKENIIDESGMPKERFSAEFPKEGPSILRIQQVVRGDSAAYFCASSPGRSYEQYFGPGTRLTVT.

The chain carries TRBV9 and TRBJ2-5; TRBD2 might be the D (6 bases). Trimming stripped 4 bases from V and 9 bases from J, with 25 bases between. This CDR3 is 16 amino acids long. Germline V gene sequence: CDR1 SGDLS, CDR2 YYNGEE. CDR3 in amino acids: CASSPGGRSRGGAQYF. The CDR3 nucleotides read TGTGCCAGCAGCCCCGGGGGTCGGAGCCGGGGTGGGGCCCAGTACTTC.

This clonotype was seen repeatedly, ten times or more. The rearrangement links TRBV5-5 to TRBJ2-1; D might be TRBD2 (6 bases). Germline values: CDR1 SGHKS, CDR2 YYEKEE (reference sequence). The V end lost 1 base, the J end lost 2 bases, and 10 bases lay between the germline ends. The CDR3 sequence is 15 residues long. As DNA, the CDR3 is TGTGCCAGCAGCTTGCGACCTAGCGCCTACAATGAGCAGTTCTTC. It specifies CASSLRPSAYNEQFF.

This clonotype was recorded a few times. The chain employs TRBV29-1 and TRBJ2-7, with D possibly TRBD2 on 7 matching bases. This CDR3 spans 15 amino acids. Trimming cost V 3 bases and J 5 bases, with 20 bases left between them. The V gene's germline CDR1 is SQVTM and CDR2 ANQGSEA. The CDR3 DNA is TGCAGCGTTGAGGGGGGGCGGGAGAGTACGGACGAGCAGTACTTC. The encoded protein is CSVEGGRESTDEQYF.

Of note for this clonotype: This could be a read error, since a much larger clone is one nucleotide away. V and J are TRBV2 and TRBJ2-5; perhaps D is TRBD1 or TRBD2 (5 bases each). This CDR3 contains 15 residues. Germline CDR1 SNHLY, CDR2 FYNNEI. As DNA, the CDR3 is TGTGCCAGCTCACCTTCATGGGACCACCAAGGGACCCAGTACTTC. Its protein is CASSPSWDHQGTQYF.